This record concerns one T cell receptor beta chain sequence. The antigen it recognizes is unknown. No quality values exist for individual bases; no much larger clone is one base distant. This sample was taken from a study of shared clonotypes between healthy human individuals (dated by TCRdb to 2018 to 2020). Background on the whole study: Two women and three men aged 18 to 49 years were included in the cohort. Per donor, three plates each were used for CD4 naive and CD4 memory, two for CD8 naive, and one for CD8 memory. To estimate repertoire size and how much clonotypes are shared between individuals, the study performed deep sequencing of blood TCR repertoires from a few healthy adults. Different laboratories and diverse techniques were used to prepare libraries and sequence TCR repertoires, to increase sequencing depth and limit assay-specific biases. Per donor, leukapheresis produced somewhere between about 0.8 and 9.5 billion PBMCs.

Inclusive of the bounding cysteine and phenylalanine, the CDR3 is 12 residues long. Kept here is only the CDR3 DNA, which spans 36 bases and is read in frame from base 1. The germline V gene (reference sequence) provides CDR1 MNHEY and CDR2 SMNVEV. V loses 5 bases, J loses 4 bases, and the germline ends lie 8 bases apart. The donors were healthy, HIV-negative adults with no recently reported acute infections or vaccinations. Every donor was a Caucasian adult living in Nashville, Tennessee, USA. Magnetic negative selection was used to enrich CD4+ T cells, after which naive cells were positively selected on CD45RA and the negative fraction became the memory subset. After blood collection by leukapheresis, PBMCs were isolated using Ficoll-Histopaque density gradient centrifugation and then cryopreserved in the vapor phase of liquid nitrogen. Analytical flow cytometry was used to check the purity and quantity of each magnetically sorted T cell population. Genomic DNA was isolated from every sorted fraction and measured by UV absorbance on a Nanodrop 2000c.

The research as a whole found: Naive subsets generally had larger estimated clonotype richness than memory subsets. About 4.5% of naive CD4, 3.5% of naive CD8, about 2.5% of memory CD4, and approximately 0.39% of memory CD8 clonotypes were shared across a few donors. Because the study included only a small number of donors, the genetic and exposure-history diversity represented was limited. Compared with non-shared clonotypes, the clonotypes found in all four sorted-subset donors had higher generation probabilities. Sampling was limited to blood, and TCR repertoires in tissue likely differ from TCR repertoires in blood. Pairwise subsampling indicated that sequencing depth was expected to affect the degree of clonotype sharing among donors. Even with the large sequencing depth, rarefaction of the sorted-subset datasets indicated that sequencing was incomplete.

TCR CDR3 regions were amplified from genomic DNA by multiplex PCR using the deep immunoSEQ assay. For each cell subset, the extracted genomic DNA was distributed evenly across all wells of several immunoSEQ 96-well plates, and each plate served as one replicate. For sorted subsets, each replicate PCR was loaded with 200 ng genomic DNA, equivalent to about 33,000 T cell genomes. Purified libraries were measured with a Qubit 3.0 fluorometer, size-checked on a Bioanalyzer 2100, and measured again with the KAPA Library Quantification kit. A separate single-read 150-cycle Illumina NextSeq 550 flow cell was used to sequence each immunoSEQ 96-well plate. Regarding the original processing steps: The immunoSEQ output contained only junctional sequences without quality scores, so filtering could not match that applied to full-length reads. Sequences were annotated with PyIR, a Python wrapper for IgBLAST v1.9, and V/J genes and CDR3 were assigned using IMGT germline references. Reads were filtered out if the reads had weak V/J assignments (E-value above 1e-6), no CDR3, stop codons, out-of-frame junctions, or ambiguous translated residues. V3J clonotypes were defined as sequences sharing the same inferred V gene, J gene, and CDR3 amino acid sequence. The percentage overlap between two repertoires was calculated by dividing the number of shared unique clonotypes by the size of the smaller repertoire. Richness of each repertoire was evaluated using RTK rarefaction, the Chao1 estimator, and Recon v2.1 estimates of unobserved clonotypes. OLGA was used to compute generation probabilities for all TCRbeta clonotypes that the gDNA method yielded from a handful of donors. Entries here come from immuneACCESS through TCRdb and include only in-frame sequences with V and J called. Some clones fail to appear in such tables; in the studies checked, an unresolved V gene covers under half of the shortfall, and the cause of the remainder is unknown. The V and J calls and the clone size are those of that table, but D and trimming were determined from the DNA. For this sample there are some 2.3 million clones; more than 85% appear just once. About 0.39% of the sample is taken by the ten largest.

This sequence was found in a man aged 18 to 29 in good health. Some clones in this sample may be carry-over from other donors' samples. Sample: naive CD4+ T cells from PBMCs. What this sample's cell subset or site label stands for: CD45RA+ positively selected. The chain couples TRBV27 to TRBJ1-2; confidence is insufficient to name the D gene. The nucleotide sequence is TGTGCCAGCAGTCTCCCCCCCTATGGCTACACCTTC. The resulting protein is CASSLPPYGYTF.